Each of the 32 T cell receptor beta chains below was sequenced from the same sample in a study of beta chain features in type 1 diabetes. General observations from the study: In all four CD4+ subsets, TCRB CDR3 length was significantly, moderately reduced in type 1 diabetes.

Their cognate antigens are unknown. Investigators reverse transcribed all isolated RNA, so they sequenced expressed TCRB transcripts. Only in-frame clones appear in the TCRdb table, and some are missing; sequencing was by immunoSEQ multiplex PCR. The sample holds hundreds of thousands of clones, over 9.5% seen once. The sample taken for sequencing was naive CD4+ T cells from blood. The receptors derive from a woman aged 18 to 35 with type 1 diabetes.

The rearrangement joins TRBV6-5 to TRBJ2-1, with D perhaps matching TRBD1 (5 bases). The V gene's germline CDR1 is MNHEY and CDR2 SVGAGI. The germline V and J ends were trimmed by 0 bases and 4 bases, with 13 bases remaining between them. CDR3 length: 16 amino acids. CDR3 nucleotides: TGTGCCAGCAGTTACTCGAGGTTAGGGGTTTACAATGAGCAGTTCTTC. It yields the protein CASSYSRLGVYNEQFF.

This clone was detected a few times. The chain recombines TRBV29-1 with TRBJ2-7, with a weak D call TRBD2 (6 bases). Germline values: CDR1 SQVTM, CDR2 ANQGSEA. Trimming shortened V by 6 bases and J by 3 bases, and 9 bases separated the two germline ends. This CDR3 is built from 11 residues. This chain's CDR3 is CSVLEGYEQYF. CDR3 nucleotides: TGCAGCGTCCTGGAGGGCTACGAGCAGTACTTC.

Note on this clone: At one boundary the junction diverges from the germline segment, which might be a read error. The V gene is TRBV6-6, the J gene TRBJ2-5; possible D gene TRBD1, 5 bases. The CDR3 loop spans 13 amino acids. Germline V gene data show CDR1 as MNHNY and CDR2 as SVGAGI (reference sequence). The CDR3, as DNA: TGTGCCACCAGTCAGGGTTTCCAAGAGACCCAGTACTTC. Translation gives CATSQGFQETQYF.

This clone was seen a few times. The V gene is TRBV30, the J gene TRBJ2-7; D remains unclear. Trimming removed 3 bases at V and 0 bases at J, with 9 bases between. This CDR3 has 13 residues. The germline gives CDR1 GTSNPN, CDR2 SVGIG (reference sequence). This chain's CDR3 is CAWRSLSSYEQYF. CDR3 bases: TGTGCCTGGAGGTCTCTTAGCTCCTACGAGCAGTACTTC.

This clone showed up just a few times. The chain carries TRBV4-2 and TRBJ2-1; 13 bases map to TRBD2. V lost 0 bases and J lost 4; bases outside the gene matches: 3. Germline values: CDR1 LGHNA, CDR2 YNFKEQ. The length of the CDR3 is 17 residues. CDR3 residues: CASSQEGTSGIYNEQFF. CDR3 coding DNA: TGTGCCAGCAGCCAAGAGGGGACTAGCGGGATATACAATGAGCAGTTCTTC.

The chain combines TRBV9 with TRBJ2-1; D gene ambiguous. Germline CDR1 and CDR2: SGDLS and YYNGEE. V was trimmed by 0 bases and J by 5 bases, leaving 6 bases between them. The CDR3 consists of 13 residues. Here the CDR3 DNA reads TGTGCCAGCAGCGTAGGTCCCAACAATGAGCAGTTCTTC. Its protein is CASSVGPNNEQFF.

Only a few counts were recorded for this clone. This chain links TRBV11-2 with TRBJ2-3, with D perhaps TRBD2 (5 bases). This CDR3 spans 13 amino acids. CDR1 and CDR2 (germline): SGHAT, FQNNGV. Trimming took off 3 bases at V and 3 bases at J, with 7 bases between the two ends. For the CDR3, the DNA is TGTGCCAGCAGCTTCGGACTGACAGATACGCAGTATTTT. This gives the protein CASSFGLTDTQYF.

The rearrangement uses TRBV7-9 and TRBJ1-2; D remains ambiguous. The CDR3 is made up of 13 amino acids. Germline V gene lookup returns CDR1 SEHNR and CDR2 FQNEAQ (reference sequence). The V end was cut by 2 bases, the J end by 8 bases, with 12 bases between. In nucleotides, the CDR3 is TGTGCCAGCAGCTTAAGCCTACCTAGGGGCTACACCTTC. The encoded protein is CASSLSLPRGYTF.

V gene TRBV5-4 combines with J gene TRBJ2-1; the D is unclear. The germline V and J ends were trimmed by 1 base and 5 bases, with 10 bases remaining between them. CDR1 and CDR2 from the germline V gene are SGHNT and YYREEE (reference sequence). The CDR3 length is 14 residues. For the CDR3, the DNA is TGTGCCAGCAGCTTGATAGAACAGCACAATGAGCAGTTCTTC. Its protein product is CASSLIEQHNEQFF.

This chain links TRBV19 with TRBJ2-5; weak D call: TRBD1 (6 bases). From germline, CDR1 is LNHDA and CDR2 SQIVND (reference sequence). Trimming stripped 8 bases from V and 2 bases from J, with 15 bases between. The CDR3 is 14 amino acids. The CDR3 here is CASAKGDGQETQYF. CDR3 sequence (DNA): TGTGCCAGTGCGAAGGGGGACGGTCAAGAGACCCAGTACTTC. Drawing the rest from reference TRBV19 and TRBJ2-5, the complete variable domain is DGGITQSPKYLFRKEGQNVTLSCEQNLNHDAMYWYRQDPGQGLRLIYYSQIVNDFQKGDIAEGYSVSREKKESFPLTVTSAQKNPTAFYLCASAKGDGQETQYFGPGTRLLVL.

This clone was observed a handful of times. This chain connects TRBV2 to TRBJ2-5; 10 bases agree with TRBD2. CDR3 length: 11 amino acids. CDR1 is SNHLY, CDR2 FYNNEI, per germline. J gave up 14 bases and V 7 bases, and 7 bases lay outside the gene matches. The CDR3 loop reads CASTETSGPYF. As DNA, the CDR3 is TGTGCCAGCACCGAGACTAGCGGGCCCTACTTC. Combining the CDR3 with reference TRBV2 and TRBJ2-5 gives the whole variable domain EPEVTQTPSHQVTQMGQEVILRCVPISNHLYFYWYRQILGQKVEFLVSFYNNEISEKSEIFDDQFSVERPDGSNFTLKIRSTKLEDSAMYFCASTETSGPYFGPGTRLLVL.

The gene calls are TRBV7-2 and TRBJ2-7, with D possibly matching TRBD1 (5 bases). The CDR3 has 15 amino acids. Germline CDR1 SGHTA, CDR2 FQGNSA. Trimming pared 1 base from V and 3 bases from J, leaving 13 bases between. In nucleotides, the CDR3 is TGTGCCAGCAGCTTAGTGGTGGGGCCTCTCTACGAGCAGTACTTC. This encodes CASSLVVGPLYEQYF.

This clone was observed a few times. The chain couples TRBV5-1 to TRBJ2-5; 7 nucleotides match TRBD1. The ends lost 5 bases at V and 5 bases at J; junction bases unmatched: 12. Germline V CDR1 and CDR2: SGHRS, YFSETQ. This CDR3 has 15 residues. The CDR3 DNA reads TGCGCCAGCAGTACAGGGGCGGGTACGTCGGAGACCCAGTACTTC. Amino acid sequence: CASSTGAGTSETQYF.

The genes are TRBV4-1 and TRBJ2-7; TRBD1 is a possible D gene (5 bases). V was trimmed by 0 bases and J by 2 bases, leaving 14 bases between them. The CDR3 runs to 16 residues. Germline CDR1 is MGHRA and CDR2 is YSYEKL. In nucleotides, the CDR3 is TGCGCCAGCAGCCAAGATCCGTCGGACACGACCTACGAGCAGTACTTC. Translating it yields CASSQDPSDTTYEQYF.

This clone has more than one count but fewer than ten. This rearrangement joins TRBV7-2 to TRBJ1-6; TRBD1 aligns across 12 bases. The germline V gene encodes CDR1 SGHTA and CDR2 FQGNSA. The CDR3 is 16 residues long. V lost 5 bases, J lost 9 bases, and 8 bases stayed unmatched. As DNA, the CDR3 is TGTGCCAGCAGCCCCGGGACAGGGGGCTTTGGTTCACCCCTCCACTTT. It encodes CASSPGTGGFGSPLHF.

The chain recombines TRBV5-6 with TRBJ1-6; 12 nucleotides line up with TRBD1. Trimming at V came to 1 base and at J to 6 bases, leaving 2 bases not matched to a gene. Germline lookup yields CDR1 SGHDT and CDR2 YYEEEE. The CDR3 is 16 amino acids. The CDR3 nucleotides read TGTGCCAGCAGCTTGCGGGACAGGGGGCTTAATTCACCCCTCCACTTT. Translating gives CASSLRDRGLNSPLHF.

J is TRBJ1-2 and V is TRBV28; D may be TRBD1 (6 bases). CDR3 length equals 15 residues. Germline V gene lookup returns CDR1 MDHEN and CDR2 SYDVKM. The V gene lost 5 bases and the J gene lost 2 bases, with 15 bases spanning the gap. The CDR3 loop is CASSTPGGSNYGYTF. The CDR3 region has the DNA TGTGCCAGCAGTACCCCGGGGGGCAGCAACTATGGCTACACCTTC.

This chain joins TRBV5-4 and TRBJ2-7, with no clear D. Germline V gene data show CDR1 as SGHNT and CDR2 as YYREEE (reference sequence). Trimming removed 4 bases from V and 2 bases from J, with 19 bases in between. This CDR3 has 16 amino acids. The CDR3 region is CASSLDQNPRTYEQYF. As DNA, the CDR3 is TGTGCCAGCAGCCTGGACCAGAACCCAAGAACCTACGAGCAGTACTTC.

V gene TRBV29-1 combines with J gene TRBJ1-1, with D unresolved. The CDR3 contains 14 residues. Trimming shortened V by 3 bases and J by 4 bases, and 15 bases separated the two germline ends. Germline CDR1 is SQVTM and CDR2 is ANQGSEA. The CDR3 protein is CSVEKRGLITEAFF. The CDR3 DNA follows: TGCAGCGTTGAGAAAAGAGGGCTGATCACTGAAGCTTTCTTT.

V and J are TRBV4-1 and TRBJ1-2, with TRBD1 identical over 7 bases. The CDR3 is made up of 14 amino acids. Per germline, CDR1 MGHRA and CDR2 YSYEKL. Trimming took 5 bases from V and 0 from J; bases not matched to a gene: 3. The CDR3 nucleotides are TGCGCCAGCAGCGGCAGGGGGGCTAACTATGGCTACACCTTC. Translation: CASSGRGANYGYTF.

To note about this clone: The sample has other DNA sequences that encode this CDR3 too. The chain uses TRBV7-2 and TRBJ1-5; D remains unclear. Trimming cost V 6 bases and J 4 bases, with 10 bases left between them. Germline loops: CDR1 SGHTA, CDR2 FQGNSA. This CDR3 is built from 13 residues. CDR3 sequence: CASSRGSNQPQHF. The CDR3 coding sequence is TGTGCCAGCAGTCGGGGATCGAATCAGCCCCAGCATTTT.

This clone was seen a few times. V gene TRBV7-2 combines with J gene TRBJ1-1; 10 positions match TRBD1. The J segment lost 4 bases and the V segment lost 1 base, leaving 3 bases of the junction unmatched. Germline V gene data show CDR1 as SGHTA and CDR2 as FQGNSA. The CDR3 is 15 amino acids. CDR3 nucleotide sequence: TGTGCCAGCAGCTTAGTCGGACAGGGGGGCACTGAAGCTTTCTTT. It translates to CASSLVGQGGTEAFF. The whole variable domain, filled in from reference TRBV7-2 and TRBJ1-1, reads GAGVSQSPSNKVTEKGKDVELRCDPISGHTALYWYRQSLGQGLEFLIYFQGNSAPDKSGLPSDRFSAERTGGSVSTLTIQRTQQEDSAVYLCASSLVGQGGTEAFFGQGTRLTVV.

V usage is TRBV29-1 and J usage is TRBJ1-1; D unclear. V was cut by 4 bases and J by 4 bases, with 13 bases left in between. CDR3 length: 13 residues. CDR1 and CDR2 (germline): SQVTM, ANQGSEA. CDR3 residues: CSVVQKLSTEAFF. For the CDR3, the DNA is TGCAGCGTTGTCCAGAAACTATCCACTGAAGCTTTCTTT.

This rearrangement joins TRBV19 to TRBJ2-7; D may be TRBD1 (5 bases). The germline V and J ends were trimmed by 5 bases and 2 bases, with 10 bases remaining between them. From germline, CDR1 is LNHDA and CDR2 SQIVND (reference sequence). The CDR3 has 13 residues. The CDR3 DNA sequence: TGTGCCAGTAGTCGACCAGGGCCCTACGAGCAGTACTTC. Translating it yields CASSRPGPYEQYF.

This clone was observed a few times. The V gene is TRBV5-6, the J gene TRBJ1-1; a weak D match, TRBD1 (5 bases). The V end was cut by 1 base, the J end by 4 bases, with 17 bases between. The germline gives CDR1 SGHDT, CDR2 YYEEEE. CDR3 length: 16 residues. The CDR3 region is CASSLYWSGKGTEAFF. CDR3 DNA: TGTGCCAGCAGCTTGTACTGGTCAGGGAAGGGCACTGAAGCTTTCTTT.

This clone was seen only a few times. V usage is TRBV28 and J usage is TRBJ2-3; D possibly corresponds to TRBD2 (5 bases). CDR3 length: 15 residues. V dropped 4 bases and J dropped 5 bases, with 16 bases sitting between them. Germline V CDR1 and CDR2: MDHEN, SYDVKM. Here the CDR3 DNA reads TGTGCCAGCAGTTCCCCGTCCCGGGAAGGAGATACGCAGTATTTT. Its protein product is CASSSPSREGDTQYF.

The CDR3 DNA reads as TGTGCCAGCAGCTTTCAGGGAGGTAGCTCTGGGGCCAACGTCCTGACTTTC. Translating gives CASSFQGGSSGANVLTF. The V and J genes are TRBV7-6 and TRBJ2-6; D is perhaps TRBD2 (6 bases). The V end lost 3 bases, the J end lost 0 bases, and 12 bases lay between the germline ends. The germline V gene has CDR1 SGHVS and CDR2 FNYEAQ. The CDR3 covers 17 residues.

The DNA for the CDR3 is TGTGCCAGCTCACCAAGTTCAGGAATACCAGATACGCAGTATTTT. Translating gives CASSPSSGIPDTQYF. The V call is TRBV18, the J call TRBJ2-3, with D unresolved. Germline V gene lookup returns CDR1 KGHSH and CDR2 LQKENI. The CDR3 spans 15 residues. Trimming took off 2 bases at V and 4 bases at J, with 13 bases between the two ends.

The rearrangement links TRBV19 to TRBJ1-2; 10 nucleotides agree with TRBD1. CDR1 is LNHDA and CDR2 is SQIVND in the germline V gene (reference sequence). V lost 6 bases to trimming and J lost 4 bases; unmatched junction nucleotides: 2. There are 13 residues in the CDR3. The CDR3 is CASRGTGVYGYTF. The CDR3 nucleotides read TGTGCCAGTAGGGGGACAGGGGTCTATGGCTACACCTTC.

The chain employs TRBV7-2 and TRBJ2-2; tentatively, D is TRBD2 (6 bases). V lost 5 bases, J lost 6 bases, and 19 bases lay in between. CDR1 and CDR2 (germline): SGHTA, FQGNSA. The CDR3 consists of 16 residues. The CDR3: CASSPPRRGDPGELFF. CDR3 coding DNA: TGTGCCAGCAGCCCCCCCCGGAGGGGAGATCCCGGGGAGCTGTTTTTT.

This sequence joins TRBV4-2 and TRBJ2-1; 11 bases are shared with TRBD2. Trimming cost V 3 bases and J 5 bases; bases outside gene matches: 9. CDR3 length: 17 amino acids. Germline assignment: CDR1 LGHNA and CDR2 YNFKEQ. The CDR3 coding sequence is TGTGCCAGCAGCCAGACCTACGGGACTAGCGGCAACAATGAGCAGTTCTTC. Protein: CASSQTYGTSGNNEQFF.

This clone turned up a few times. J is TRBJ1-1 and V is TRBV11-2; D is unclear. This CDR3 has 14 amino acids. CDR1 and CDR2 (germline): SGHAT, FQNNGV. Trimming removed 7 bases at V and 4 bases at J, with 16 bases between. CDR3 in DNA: TGTGCCAGCAAAATCCGGGCCGGAGGCACTGAAGCTTTCTTT. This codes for CASKIRAGGTEAFF.